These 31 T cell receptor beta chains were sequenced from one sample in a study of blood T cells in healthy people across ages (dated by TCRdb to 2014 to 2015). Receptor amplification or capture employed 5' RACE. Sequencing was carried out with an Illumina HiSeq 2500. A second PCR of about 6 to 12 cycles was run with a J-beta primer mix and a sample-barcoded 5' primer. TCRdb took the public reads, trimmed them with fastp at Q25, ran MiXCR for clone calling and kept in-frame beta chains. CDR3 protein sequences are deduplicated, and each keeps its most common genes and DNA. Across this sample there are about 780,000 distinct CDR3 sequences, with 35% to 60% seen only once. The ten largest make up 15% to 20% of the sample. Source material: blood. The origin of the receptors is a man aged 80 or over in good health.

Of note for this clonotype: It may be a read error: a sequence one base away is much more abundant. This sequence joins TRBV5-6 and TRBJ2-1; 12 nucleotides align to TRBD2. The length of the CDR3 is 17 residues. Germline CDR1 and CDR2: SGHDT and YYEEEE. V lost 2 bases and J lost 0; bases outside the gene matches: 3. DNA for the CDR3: TGTGCCAGCAGCTTTGGGACTAGCGGGTACTCCTACAATGAGCAGTTCTTC. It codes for CASSFGTSGYSYNEQFF. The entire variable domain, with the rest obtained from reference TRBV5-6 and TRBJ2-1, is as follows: DAGVTQSPTHLIKTRGQQVTLRCSPKSGHDTVSWYQQALGQGPQFIFQYYEEEERQRGNFPDRFSGHQFPNYSSELNVNALLLGDSALYLCASSFGTSGYSYNEQFFGPGTRLTVL.

The CDR3 protein is CASSLRMQETQYF. The CDR3 nucleotides are TGTGCCAGCTCACTTCGTATGCAAGAGACCCAGTACTTC. The rearrangement links TRBV18 to TRBJ2-7; no definite D call. The better agreement between TRBJ2-5 and the DNA end casts doubt on the J call. CDR3 length equals 13 residues. Germline values: CDR1 KGHSH, CDR2 LQKENI.

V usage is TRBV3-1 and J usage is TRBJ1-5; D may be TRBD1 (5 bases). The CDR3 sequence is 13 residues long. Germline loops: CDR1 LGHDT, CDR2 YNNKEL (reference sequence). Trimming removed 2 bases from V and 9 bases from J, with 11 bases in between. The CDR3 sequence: CASSQTGASPQHF. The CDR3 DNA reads TGTGCCAGCAGCCAAACAGGAGCTTCGCCCCAGCATTTT.

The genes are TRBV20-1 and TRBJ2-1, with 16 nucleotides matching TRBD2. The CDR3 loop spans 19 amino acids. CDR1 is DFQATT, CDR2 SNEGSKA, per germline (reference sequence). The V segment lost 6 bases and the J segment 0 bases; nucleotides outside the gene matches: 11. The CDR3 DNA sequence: TGCAGTGCCCCTCCCCCGGGACTAGCGGGAGGGAGCTCCTACAATGAGCAGTTCTTC. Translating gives CSAPPPGLAGGSSYNEQFF.

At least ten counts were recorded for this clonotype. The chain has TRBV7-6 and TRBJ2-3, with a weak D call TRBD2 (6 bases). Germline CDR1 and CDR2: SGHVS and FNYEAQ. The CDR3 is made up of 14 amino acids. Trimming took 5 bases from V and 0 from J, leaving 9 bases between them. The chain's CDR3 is CASSAGTSTDTQYF. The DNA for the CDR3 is TGTGCCAGCAGCGCTGGGACTAGCACAGATACGCAGTATTTT.

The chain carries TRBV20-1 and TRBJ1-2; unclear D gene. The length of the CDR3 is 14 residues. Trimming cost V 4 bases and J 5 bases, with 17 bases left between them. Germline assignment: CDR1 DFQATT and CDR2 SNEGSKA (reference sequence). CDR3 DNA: TGCAGTGCTACTACATCGACTACACGTTATGGCTACACCTTC. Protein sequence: CSATTSTTRYGYTF.

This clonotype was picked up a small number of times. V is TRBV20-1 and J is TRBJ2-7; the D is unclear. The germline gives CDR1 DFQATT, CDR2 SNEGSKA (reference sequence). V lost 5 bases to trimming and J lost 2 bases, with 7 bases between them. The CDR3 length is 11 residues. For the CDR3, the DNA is TGCAGTGCTCCAACCCCCTACGAGCAGTACTTC. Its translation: CSAPTPYEQYF.

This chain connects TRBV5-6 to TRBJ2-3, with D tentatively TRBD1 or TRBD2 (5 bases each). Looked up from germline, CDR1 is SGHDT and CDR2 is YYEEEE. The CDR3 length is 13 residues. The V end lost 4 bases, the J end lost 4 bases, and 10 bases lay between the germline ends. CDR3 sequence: CASSGGPADTQYF. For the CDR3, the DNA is TGTGCCAGCAGCGGGGGACCGGCAGATACGCAGTATTTT.

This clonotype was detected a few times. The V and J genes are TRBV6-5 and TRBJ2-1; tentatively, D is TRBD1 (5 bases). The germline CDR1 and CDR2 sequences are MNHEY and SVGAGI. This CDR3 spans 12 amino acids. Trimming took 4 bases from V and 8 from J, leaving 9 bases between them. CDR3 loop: CASSSVGHEQFF. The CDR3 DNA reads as TGTGCCAGCAGTTCGGTGGGGCATGAGCAGTTCTTC.

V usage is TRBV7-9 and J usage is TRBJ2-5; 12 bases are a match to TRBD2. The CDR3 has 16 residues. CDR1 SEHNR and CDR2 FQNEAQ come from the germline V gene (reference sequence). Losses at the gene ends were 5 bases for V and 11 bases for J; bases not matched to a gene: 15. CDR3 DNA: TGTGCCAGCAGCCCACCGACTAGCGGGAGAGCCTATGAGCAGTACTTC. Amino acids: CASSPPTSGRAYEQYF.

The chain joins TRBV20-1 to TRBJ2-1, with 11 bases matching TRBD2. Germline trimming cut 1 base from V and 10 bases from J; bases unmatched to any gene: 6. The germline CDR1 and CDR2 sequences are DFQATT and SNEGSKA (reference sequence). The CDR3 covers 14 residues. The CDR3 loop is CSARALAGAQEQFF. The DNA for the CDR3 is TGCAGTGCTAGAGCACTAGCGGGAGCGCAGGAGCAGTTCTTC.

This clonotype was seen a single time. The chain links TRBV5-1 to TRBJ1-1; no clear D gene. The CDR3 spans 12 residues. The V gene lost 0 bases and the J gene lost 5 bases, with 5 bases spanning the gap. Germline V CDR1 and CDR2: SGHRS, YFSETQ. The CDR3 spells CASSLERTEAFF. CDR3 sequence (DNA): TGCGCCAGCAGCTTGGAACGAACTGAAGCTTTCTTT. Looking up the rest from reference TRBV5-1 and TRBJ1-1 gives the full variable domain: KAGVTQTPRYLIKTRGQQVTLSCSPISGHRSVSWYQQTPGQGLQFLFEYFSETQRNKGNFPGRFSGRQFSNSRSEMNVSTLELGDSALYLCASSLERTEAFFGQGTRLTVV.

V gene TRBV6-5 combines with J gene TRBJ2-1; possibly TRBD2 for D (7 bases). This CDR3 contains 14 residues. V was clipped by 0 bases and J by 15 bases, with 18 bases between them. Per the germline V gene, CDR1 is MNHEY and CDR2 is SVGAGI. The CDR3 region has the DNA TGTGCCAGCAGTTACTCAGGGGGGGCCCGGAGTACGTTCTTC. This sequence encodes CASSYSGGARSTFF.

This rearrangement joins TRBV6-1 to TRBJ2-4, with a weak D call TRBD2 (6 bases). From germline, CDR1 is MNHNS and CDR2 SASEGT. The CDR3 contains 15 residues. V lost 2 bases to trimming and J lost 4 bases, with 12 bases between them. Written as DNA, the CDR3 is TGTGCCAGCAGTGAAACGGGACTTACAAAAAACATTCAGTACTTC. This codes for CASSETGLTKNIQYF.

The chain's CDR3 is CASSRQAENLGEQYF. The DNA of the CDR3 is TGTGCCAGCAGCCGACAGGCGGAGAACTTGGGCGAGCAGTACTTC. The gene calls are TRBV7-2 and TRBJ2-7; tentatively, D is TRBD1 (6 bases). This CDR3 spans 15 amino acids. In germline, CDR1 is SGHTA, CDR2 FQGNSA. V was shortened by 5 bases and J by 6 bases, with 20 bases between the two germline ends.

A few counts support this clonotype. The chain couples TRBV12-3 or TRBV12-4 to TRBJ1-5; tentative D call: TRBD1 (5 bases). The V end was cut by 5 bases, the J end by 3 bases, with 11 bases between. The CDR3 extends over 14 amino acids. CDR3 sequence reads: CASSPGGNNQPQHF. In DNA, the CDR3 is TGTGCCAGCAGTCCGGGGGGGAACAATCAGCCCCAGCATTTT.

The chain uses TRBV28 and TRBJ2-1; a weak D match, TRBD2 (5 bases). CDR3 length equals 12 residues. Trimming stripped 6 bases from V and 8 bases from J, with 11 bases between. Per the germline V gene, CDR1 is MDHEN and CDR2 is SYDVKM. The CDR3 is CASSLLGYEQFF. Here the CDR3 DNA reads TGTGCCAGCAGCCTACTAGGTTATGAGCAGTTCTTC.

CDR3 loop: CASSLDRAGVNTEAFF. The CDR3 nucleotides are TGTGCCAGCAGCTTAGACAGGGCAGGGGTGAACACTGAAGCTTTCTTT. This chain connects TRBV7-2 to TRBJ1-1, with D perhaps TRBD1 (6 bases). Germline lookup yields CDR1 SGHTA and CDR2 FQGNSA. Trimming removed 1 base from V and 0 bases from J, with 12 bases in between. The CDR3 is made up of 16 amino acids.

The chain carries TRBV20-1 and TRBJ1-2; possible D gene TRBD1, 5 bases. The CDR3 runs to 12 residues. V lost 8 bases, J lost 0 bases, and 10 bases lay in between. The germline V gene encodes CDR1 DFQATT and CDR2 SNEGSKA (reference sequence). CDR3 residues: CSLAGSNYGYTF. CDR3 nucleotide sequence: TGCAGTCTAGCAGGGTCTAACTATGGCTACACCTTC.

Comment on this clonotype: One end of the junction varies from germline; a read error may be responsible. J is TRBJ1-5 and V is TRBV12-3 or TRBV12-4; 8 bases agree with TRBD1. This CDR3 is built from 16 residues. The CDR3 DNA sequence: TGTGCCAGCAGTTTAGGACAGGGGTATAGCAATCGGCCCCAGCATTTT. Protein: CASSLGQGYSNRPQHF.

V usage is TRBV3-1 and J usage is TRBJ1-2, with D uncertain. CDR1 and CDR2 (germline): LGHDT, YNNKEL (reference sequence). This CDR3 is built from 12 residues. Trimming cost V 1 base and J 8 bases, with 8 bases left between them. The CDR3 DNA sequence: TGTGCCAGCAGCCAAGGACCGGGGGGCTACACCTTC. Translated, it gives CASSQGPGGYTF.

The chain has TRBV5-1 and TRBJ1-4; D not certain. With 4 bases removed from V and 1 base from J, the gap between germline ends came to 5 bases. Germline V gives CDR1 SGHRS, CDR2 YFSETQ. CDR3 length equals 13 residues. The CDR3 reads CASSPETNEKLFF. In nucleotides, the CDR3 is TGCGCCAGCAGCCCTGAAACTAATGAAAAACTGTTTTTT.

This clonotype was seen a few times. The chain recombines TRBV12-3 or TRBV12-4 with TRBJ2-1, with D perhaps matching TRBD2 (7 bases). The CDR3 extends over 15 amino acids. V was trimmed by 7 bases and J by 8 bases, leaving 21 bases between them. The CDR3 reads CASTFVRGAGDEQFF. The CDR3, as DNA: TGTGCCAGCACCTTTGTCCGGGGGGCCGGGGATGAGCAGTTCTTC.

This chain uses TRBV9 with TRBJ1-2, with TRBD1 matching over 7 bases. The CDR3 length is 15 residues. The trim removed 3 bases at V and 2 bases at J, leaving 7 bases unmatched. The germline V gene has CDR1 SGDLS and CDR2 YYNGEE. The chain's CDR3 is CASSGHRQGNYGYTF. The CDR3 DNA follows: TGTGCCAGCAGCGGCCACAGACAGGGCAACTATGGCTACACCTTC.

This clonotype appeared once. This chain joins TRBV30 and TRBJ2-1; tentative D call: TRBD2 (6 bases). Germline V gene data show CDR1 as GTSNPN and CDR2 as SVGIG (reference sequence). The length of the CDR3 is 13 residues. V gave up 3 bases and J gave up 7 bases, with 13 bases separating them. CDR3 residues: CAWSGTLGNEQFF. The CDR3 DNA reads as TGTGCCTGGAGCGGGACTTTGGGAAATGAGCAGTTCTTC.

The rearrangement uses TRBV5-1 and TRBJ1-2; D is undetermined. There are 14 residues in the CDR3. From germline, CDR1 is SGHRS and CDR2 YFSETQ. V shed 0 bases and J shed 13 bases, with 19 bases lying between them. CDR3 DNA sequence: TGCGCCAGCAGCTTGGGAGAGGGCCCCTCGGATGTCACCTTC. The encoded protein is CASSLGEGPSDVTF.

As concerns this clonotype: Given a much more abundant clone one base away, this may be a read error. CDR3 DNA: TGTGCCAGCAGCGGGACTAGCGGGAACCCCTACAATGAGCAGTACTTC. Translated, it gives CASSGTSGNPYNEQYF. The chain has TRBV9 and TRBJ2-7; 12 nucleotides match TRBD2. The length of the CDR3 is 16 residues. V lost 3 bases to trimming and J lost 7 bases; unmatched junction nucleotides: 11. The germline V gene encodes CDR1 SGDLS and CDR2 YYNGEE.

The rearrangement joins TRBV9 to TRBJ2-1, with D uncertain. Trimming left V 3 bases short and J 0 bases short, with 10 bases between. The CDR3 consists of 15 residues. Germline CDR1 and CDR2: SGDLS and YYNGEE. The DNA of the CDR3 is TGTGCCAGCAGCGCCAGTCCGAGCTCCTACAATGAGCAGTTCTTC. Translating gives CASSASPSSYNEQFF.

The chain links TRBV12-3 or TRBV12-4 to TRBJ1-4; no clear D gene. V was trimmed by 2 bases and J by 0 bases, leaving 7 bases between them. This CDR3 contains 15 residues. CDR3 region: CASSLSVATNEKLFF. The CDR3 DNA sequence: TGTGCCAGCAGTTTATCAGTTGCAACTAATGAAAAACTGTTTTTT.

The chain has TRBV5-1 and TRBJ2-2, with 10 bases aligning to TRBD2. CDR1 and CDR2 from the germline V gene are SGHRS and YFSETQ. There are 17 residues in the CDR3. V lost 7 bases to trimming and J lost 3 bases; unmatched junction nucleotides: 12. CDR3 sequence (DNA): TGCGCCAGCCGACAGGGGACTAGCGTCCCGGACACCGGGGAGCTGTTTTTT. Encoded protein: CASRQGTSVPDTGELFF. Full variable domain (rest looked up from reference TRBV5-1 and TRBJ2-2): KAGVTQTPRYLIKTRGQQVTLSCSPISGHRSVSWYQQTPGQGLQFLFEYFSETQRNKGNFPGRFSGRQFSNSRSEMNVSTLELGDSALYLCASRQGTSVPDTGELFFGEGSRLTVL.

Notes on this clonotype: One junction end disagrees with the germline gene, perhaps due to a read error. CDR3 region: CSARDPNAEAFF. The CDR3 DNA reads as TGCAGTGCTAGGGATCCGAACGCTGAAGCTTTCTTT. The rearrangement uses TRBV20-1 and TRBJ1-1; D not certain. Germline V CDR1 and CDR2: DFQATT, SNEGSKA (reference sequence). The CDR3 has 12 amino acids.